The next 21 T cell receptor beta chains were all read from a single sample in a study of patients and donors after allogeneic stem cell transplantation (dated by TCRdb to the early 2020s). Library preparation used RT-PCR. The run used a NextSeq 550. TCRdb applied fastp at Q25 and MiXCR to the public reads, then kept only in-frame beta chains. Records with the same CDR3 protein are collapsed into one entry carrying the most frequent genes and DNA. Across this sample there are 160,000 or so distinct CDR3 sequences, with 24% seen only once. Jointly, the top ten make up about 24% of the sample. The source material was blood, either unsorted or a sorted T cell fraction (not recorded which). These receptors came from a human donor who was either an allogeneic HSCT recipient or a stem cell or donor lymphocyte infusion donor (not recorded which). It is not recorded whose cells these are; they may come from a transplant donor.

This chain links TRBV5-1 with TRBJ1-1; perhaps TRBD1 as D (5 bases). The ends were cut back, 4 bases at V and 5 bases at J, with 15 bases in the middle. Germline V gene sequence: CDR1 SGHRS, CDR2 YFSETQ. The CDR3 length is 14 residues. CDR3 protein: CASSRRQGGTEAFF. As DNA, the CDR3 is TGCGCCAGCAGCCGGAGGCAGGGCGGGACTGAAGCTTTCTTT.

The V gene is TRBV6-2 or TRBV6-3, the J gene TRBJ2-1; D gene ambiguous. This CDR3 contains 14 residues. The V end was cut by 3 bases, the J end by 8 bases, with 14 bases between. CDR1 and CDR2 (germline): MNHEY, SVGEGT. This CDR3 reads CASSYESAFYEQFF. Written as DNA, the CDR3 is TGTGCCAGCAGTTATGAGTCAGCTTTTTATGAGCAGTTCTTC.

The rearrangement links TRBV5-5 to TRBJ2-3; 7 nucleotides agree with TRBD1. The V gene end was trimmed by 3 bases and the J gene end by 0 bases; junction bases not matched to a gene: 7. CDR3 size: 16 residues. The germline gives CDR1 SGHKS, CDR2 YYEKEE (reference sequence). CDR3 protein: CASSSKNRGSTDTQYF. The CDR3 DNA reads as TGTGCCAGCAGCTCAAAAAACAGGGGCAGCACAGATACGCAGTATTTT.

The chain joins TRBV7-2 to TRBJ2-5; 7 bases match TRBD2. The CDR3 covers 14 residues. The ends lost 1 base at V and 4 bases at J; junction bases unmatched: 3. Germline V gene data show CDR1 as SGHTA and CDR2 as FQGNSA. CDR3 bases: TGTGCCAGCAGCTTAGTATCTAGCGGAGAGACCCAGTACTTC. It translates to CASSLVSSGETQYF.

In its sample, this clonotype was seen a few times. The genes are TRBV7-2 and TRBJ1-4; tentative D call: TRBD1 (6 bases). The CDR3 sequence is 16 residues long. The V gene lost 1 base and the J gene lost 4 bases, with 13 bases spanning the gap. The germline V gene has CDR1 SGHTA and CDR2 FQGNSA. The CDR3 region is CASSLVGGPINEKLFF. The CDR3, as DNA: TGTGCCAGCAGCTTAGTTGGGGGGCCAATTAATGAAAAACTGTTTTTT.

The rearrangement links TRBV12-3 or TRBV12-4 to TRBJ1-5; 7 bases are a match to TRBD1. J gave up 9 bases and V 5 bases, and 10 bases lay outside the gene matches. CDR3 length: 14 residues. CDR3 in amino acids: CASSRTGPYGPQHF. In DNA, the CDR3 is TGTGCCAGCAGTCGGACAGGACCATATGGGCCCCAGCATTTT.

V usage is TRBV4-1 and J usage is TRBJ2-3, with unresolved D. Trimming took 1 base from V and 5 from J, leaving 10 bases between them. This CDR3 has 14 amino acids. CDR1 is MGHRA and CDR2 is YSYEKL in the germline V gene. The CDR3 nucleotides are TGCGCCAGCAGCCAAGTGGCAGAAAAAGATACGCAGTATTTT. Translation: CASSQVAEKDTQYF.

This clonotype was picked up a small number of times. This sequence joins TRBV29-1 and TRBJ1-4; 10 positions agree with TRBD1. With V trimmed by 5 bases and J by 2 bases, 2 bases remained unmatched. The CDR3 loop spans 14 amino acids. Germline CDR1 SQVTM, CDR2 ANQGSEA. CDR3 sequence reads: CSVRTGGTNEKLFF. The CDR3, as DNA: TGCAGCGTTAGGACAGGGGGGACTAATGAAAAACTGTTTTTT.

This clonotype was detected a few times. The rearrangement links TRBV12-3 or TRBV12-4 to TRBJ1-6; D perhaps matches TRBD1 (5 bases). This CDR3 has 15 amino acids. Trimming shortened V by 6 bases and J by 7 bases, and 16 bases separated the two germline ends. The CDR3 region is CASSPAGTENSPLHF. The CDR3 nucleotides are TGTGCCAGCAGCCCTGCCGGGACGGAGAATTCACCCCTCCACTTT.

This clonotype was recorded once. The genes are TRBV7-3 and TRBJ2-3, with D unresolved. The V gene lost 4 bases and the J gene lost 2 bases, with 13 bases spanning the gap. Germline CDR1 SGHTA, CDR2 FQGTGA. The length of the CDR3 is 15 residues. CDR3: CASSSRLGNTDTQYF. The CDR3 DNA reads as TGTGCCAGCAGCTCTAGACTGGGGAACACAGATACGCAGTATTTT.

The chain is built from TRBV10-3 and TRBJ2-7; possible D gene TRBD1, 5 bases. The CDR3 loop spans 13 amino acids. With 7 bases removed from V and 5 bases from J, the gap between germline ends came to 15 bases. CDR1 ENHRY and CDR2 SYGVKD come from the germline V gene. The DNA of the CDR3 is TGTGCCATCATGGAAACCCTAGGGGACGAGCAGTACTTC. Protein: CAIMETLGDEQYF.

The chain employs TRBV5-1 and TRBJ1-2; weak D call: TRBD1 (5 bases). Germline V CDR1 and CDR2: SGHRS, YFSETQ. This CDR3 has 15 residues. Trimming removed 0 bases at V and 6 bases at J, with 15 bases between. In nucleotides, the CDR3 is TGCGCCAGCAGCTTGGAGCCCCGGGGGAAGGATGGCTACACCTTC. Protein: CASSLEPRGKDGYTF.

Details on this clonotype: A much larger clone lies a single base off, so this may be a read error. The CDR3 is CASSHDRDPSYAYTF. For the CDR3, the DNA is TGCGCCAGCAGCCACGACAGGGACCCCTCGTATGCCTACACCTTC. The chain carries TRBV4-3 and TRBJ1-2, with TRBD1 identical over 7 bases. The CDR3 runs 15 residues. Germline V gene data show CDR1 as LGHNA and CDR2 as YSLEER.

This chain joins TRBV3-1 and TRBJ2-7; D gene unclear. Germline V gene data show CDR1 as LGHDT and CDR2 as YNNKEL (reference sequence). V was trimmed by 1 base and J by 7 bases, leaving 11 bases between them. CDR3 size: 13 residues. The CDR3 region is CASSQVYLEEQYF. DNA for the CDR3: TGTGCCAGCAGCCAAGTCTATCTTGAAGAGCAGTACTTC.

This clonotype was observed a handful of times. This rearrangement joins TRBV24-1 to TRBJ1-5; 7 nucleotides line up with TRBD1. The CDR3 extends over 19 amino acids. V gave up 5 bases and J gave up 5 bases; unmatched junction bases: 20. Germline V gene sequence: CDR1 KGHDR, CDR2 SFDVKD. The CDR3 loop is CATSAPSGRGLGTDQPQHF. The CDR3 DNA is TGTGCCACCAGTGCCCCTTCAGGTAGGGGGCTAGGTACAGATCAGCCCCAGCATTTT.

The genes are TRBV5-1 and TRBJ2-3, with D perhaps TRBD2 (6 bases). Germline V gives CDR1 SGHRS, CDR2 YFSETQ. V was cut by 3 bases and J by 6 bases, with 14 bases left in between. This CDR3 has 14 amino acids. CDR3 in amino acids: CASSSETRADTQYF. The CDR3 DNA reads TGCGCCAGCAGCTCCGAGACTAGGGCCGATACGCAGTATTTT.

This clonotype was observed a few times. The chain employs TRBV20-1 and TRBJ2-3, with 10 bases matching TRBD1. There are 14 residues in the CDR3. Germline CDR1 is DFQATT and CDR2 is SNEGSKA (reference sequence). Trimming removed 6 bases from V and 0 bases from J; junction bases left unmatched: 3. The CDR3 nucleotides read TGCAGTGCCGGGACAGGGGCTAGCACAGATACGCAGTATTTT. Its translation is CSAGTGASTDTQYF.

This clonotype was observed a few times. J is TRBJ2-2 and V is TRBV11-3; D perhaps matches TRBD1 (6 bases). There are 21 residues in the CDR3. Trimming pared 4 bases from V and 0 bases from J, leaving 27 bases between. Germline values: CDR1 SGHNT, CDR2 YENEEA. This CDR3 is CASSYPQITLQGPSNTGELFF. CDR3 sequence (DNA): TGTGCCAGCAGCTACCCCCAAATAACCCTACAGGGCCCCTCGAACACCGGGGAGCTGTTTTTT.

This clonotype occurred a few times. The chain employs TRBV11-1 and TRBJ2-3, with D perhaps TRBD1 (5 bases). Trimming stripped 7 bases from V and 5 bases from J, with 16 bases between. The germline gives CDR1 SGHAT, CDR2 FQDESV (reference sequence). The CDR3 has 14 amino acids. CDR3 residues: CASTAAPQGDTQYF. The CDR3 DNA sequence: TGTGCCAGCACCGCAGCCCCCCAGGGAGATACGCAGTATTTT.

The CDR3 coding sequence is TGTGCCAGCAGTGGACTAGCGACGGCCTACGAGCAGTACTTC. Amino acids: CASSGLATAYEQYF. The chain uses TRBV12-3 or TRBV12-4 and TRBJ2-7; 9 bases line up with TRBD2. This CDR3 region has 14 residues. Unmatched junction bases numbered 4, after V lost 5 bases and J lost 2 bases.

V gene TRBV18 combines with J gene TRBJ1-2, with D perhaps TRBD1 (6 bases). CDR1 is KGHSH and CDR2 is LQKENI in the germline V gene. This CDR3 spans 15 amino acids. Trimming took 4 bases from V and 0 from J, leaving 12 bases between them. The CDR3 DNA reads TGTGCCAGCTCACTGGACAGACAGACTAACTATGGCTACACCTTC. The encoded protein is CASSLDRQTNYGYTF.